This is a list of T cell receptor beta chains from one sample in a study. TCRdb called the 5' RACE reads again in MiXCR, with one record for every CDR3 protein. Here the sample spans roughly 60,000 distinct CDR3 sequences, about 26% being singletons. Sequenced material: tumor-infiltrating Tregs sorted from the breast tumor. These receptors were taken from a female donor with breast cancer. Each CDR3 is given with its conserved first and last residue. D genes are given only for firm matches. Not every row has a clone size; where given, it reads once, few, many or a size class.

J: TRBJ1-5; V: TRBV5-1; size: NA; D: NA; DNA: TGCGCCAGCAGCGGGGACCAAAACCAGCCCCAGCATTTT; CDR3: CASSGDQNQPQHF
J: TRBJ2-2; V: TRBV4-1; size: few; D: NA; DNA: TGCGCCAGCAGCCACTCCTCGTCCACCGGGGAGCTGTTTTTT; CDR3: CASSHSSSTGELFF
J: TRBJ2-3; V: TRBV3-1; size: NA; D: TRBD1; DNA: TGTGCCAGCAGCCAGGACAGGAGAAACACAGATACGCAGTATTTT; CDR3: CASSQDRRNTDTQYF
J: TRBJ2-1; V: TRBV6-2/TRBV6-3; size: few; D: NA; DNA: TGTGCCAGCACCCGTGGGGGGGCCCAAAACAATGAGCAGTTCTTC; CDR3: CASTRGGAQNNEQFF
J: TRBJ2-5; V: TRBV3-1; size: NA; D: NA; DNA: TGTGCCAGCGGCTCCCCGGACTTCGGAGAGACCCAGTACTTC; CDR3: CASGSPDFGETQYF
J: TRBJ2-2; V: TRBV7-6; size: NA; D: NA; DNA: TGTGCCAGCAGCTTCCTAAACACCGGGGAGCTGTTTTTT; CDR3: CASSFLNTGELFF
J: TRBJ1-2; V: TRBV12-3/TRBV12-4; size: few; D: NA; DNA: TGTGCCAGCGGTCTAAGACAGTATGGCTACACCTTC; CDR3: CASGLRQYGYTF
J: TRBJ2-5; V: TRBV5-6; size: few; D: NA; DNA: TGTGCCAGCAGCTTGATAACGGGACTTAAGCCTTTGCAGACCCAGTACTTC; CDR3: CASSLITGLKPLQTQYF
J: TRBJ2-3; V: TRBV4-2; size: few; D: NA; DNA: TGTGCCAGCGGCCAAGAAGCTCCCCCCCGCACAGATACGCAGTATTTT; CDR3: CASGQEAPPRTDTQYF
J: TRBJ2-7; V: TRBV29-1; size: NA; D: NA; DNA: TGCAGCGTTGGGCTGGGCTCGGCAGTTTCGGCCGAGCAGTACTTC; CDR3: CSVGLGSAVSAEQYF
J: TRBJ1-1; V: TRBV29-1; size: few; D: NA; DNA: TGCAGCGTTGAACTAAAGGATACGAACACTGAAGCTTTCTTT; CDR3: CSVELKDTNTEAFF
J: TRBJ2-5; V: TRBV7-2; size: few; D: TRBD2; DNA: TGTGCCAGCAGCCCATGGGAGGGGTTGACCCAGTACTTC; CDR3: CASSPWEGLTQYF
J: TRBJ1-1; V: TRBV4-2; size: NA; D: NA; DNA: TGTGCCAGCAGCCAAGAATCCGGGGCCTGGGCTGAAGCTTTCTTT; CDR3: CASSQESGAWAEAFF
J: TRBJ2-2; V: TRBV20-1; size: NA; D: TRBD2; DNA: TGCAGTGCTCCCAGGGCCGGGAGGGCCTCCGGGGAGCTGTTTTTT; CDR3: CSAPRAGRASGELFF
J: TRBJ1-2; V: TRBV5-1; size: NA; D: NA; DNA: TGCGCCAGCAGCTTGCAGGGGTTCGGTGGCTACACCTTC; CDR3: CASSLQGFGGYTF
J: TRBJ2-2; V: TRBV6-2/TRBV6-3; size: few; D: NA; DNA: TGTGCCAGTTCAGACACCGGGGAGCTGTTTTTT; CDR3: CASSDTGELFF